A single sample gave rise to the 15 T cell receptor beta chains below, sequenced in a study of control samples from healthy donors and cancer patients. The table came from immunoSEQ multiplex PCR; TCRdb's copy has only in-frame clones and leaves some out. The table lists about 44,000 clones, approximately 89% of them singletons. The specimen was PBMCs. The origin of the receptors is an older woman with lung cancer.

The V gene is TRBV19, the J gene TRBJ1-5; weak D call: TRBD1 (5 bases). CDR1 LNHDA and CDR2 SQIVND come from the germline V gene (reference sequence). V gave up 3 bases and J gave up 0 bases, with 15 bases separating them. The CDR3 covers 17 residues. The CDR3 reads CASSIMGTGDSNQPQHF. As DNA, the CDR3 is TGTGCCAGTAGTATTATGGGGACGGGAGATAGCAATCAGCCCCAGCATTTT.

The chain joins TRBV15 to TRBJ2-5, with TRBD1 matching over 8 bases. The CDR3 contains 15 residues. Germline CDR1 reads LNHNV; CDR2 reads YYDKDF (reference sequence). Germline trimming cut 1 base from V and 1 base from J; bases unmatched to any gene: 2. CDR3 region: CATSRGGTGQETQYF. The CDR3 DNA sequence: TGTGCCACCAGCAGAGGGGGGACAGGCCAAGAGACCCAGTACTTC.

The chain carries TRBV28 and TRBJ2-7; D may match TRBD1 or TRBD2 (5 bases each). The CDR3 covers 14 residues. Germline CDR1 reads MDHEN; CDR2 reads SYDVKM. Deletions cut 5 bases from V and 2 bases from J, with 13 bases between. CDR3 nucleotides: TGTGCCAGCAGTGGCCGGGGACGGACCTACGAGCAGTACTTC. Residues: CASSGRGRTYEQYF.

This clone appeared a few times. V is TRBV5-1 and J is TRBJ1-3; 8 nucleotides match TRBD1. CDR1 is SGHRS and CDR2 is YFSETQ in the germline V gene. Trimming cost V 4 bases and J 4 bases; bases outside gene matches: 7. The CDR3 runs to 15 residues. The CDR3 DNA is TGCGCCAGCAGCCCACTGACAGGGGAAGGAAACACCATATATTTT. Protein product: CASSPLTGEGNTIYF.

In nucleotides, the CDR3 is TGTGCCAGTAGCCAAAACACTGAAGCTTTCTTT. This translates into CASSQNTEAFF. This rearrangement joins TRBV19 to TRBJ1-1, with D hard to call. V was trimmed by 6 bases and J by 2 bases, leaving 4 bases between them. The CDR3 spans 11 residues. Germline V lookup: CDR1 LNHDA, CDR2 SQIVND (reference sequence).

This rearrangement joins TRBV9 to TRBJ2-3; 10 nucleotides agree with TRBD2. Trimming removed 0 bases from V and 4 bases from J; junction bases left unmatched: 2. This CDR3 has 15 amino acids. Germline assignment: CDR1 SGDLS and CDR2 YYNGEE. The CDR3 DNA sequence: TGTGCCAGCAGCGTAGCTCTAGCGGGGGCAGATACGCAGTATTTT. It specifies CASSVALAGADTQYF. The complete variable domain, with remaining parts taken from reference TRBV9 and TRBJ2-3, reads DSGVTQTPKHLITATGQRVTLRCSPRSGDLSVYWYQQSLDQGLQFLIQYYNGEERAKGNILERFSAQQFPDLHSELNLSSLELGDSALYFCASSVALAGADTQYFGPGTRLTVL.

This chain uses TRBV12-3 or TRBV12-4 with TRBJ2-1; D gene uncertain. The CDR3 length is 13 residues. V was pared by 0 bases and J by 1 base, with 1 base between. DNA of the CDR3: TGTGCCAGCAGTTTAGCTTCCTACAATGAGCAGTTCTTC. Its protein product is CASSLASYNEQFF.

The chain has TRBV15 and TRBJ1-2; 11 nucleotides align to TRBD1. The ends lost 0 bases at V and 4 bases at J; junction bases unmatched: 13. The CDR3 has 19 amino acids. Per the germline V gene, CDR1 is LNHNV and CDR2 is YYDKDF (reference sequence). The CDR3 region has the DNA TGTGCCACCAGCAGAGATGGGAGCACGGGACAGGGGGTGAGCTATGGCTACACCTTC. It is translated as CATSRDGSTGQGVSYGYTF.

CDR3 DNA: TGTGCCAGCAGGGGGGCAGGTTGGAAGCCCCAGCATTTT. Encoded protein: CASRGAGWKPQHF. The chain recombines TRBV27 with TRBJ1-5; the D gene is possibly TRBD1 (6 bases). Germline assignment: CDR1 MNHEY and CDR2 SMNVEV (reference sequence). V was clipped by 6 bases and J by 8 bases, with 14 bases between them. The CDR3 runs 13 residues.

The V call is TRBV5-1, the J call TRBJ1-6; TRBD1 might be the D (5 bases). The V gene's germline CDR1 is SGHRS and CDR2 YFSETQ. The CDR3 consists of 15 residues. V lost 4 bases and J lost 9, with 17 bases in between. The chain's CDR3 is CASSPGDSSSSPLHF. For the CDR3, the DNA is TGCGCCAGCAGCCCGGGGGACTCATCCAGTTCACCCCTCCACTTT.

The chain joins TRBV29-1 to TRBJ1-1; 8 positions match TRBD1. After removal of 2 bases from V and 7 bases from J, the junction contained 9 bases not matched to a gene. The germline V gene encodes CDR1 SQVTM and CDR2 ANQGSEA. The CDR3 contains 14 residues. The CDR3 sequence is CSVERDRWDIEAFF. Written as DNA, the CDR3 is TGCAGCGTTGAACGGGACAGGTGGGATATTGAAGCTTTCTTT.

The rearrangement uses TRBV10-3 and TRBJ2-6, with 7 bases identical to TRBD2. Germline V CDR1 and CDR2: ENHRY, SYGVKD. V trimming: 3 bases; J trimming: 0 bases; junction bases outside the gene matches: 5. This CDR3 is built from 17 residues. The CDR3 spells CAISEGPGGSGANVLTF. Here the CDR3 DNA reads TGTGCCATCAGTGAAGGTCCGGGGGGCTCTGGGGCCAACGTCCTGACTTTC.

The gene calls are TRBV7-9 and TRBJ2-2; D is possibly TRBD2 (6 bases). This CDR3 region has 14 residues. In germline, CDR1 is SEHNR, CDR2 FQNEAQ (reference sequence). V was cut by 4 bases and J by 5 bases, with 11 bases left in between. The CDR3: CASSSYRGTGELFF. The CDR3 DNA reads TGTGCCAGCAGCTCCTACCGGGGGACCGGGGAGCTGTTTTTT.

V is TRBV30 and J is TRBJ1-1; weak D call: TRBD1 (5 bases). The CDR3 is 14 amino acids. The germline gives CDR1 GTSNPN, CDR2 SVGIG (reference sequence). The V end was cut by 2 bases, the J end by 2 bases, with 12 bases between. CDR3 coding DNA: TGTGCCTGGAGTAAGGGGAGGATAAACACTGAAGCTTTCTTT. Protein: CAWSKGRINTEAFF.

The rearrangement links TRBV11-3 to TRBJ2-5; TRBD2 matches 8 bases. The CDR3 runs to 14 residues. Per germline, CDR1 SGHNT and CDR2 YENEEA. V was pared by 1 base and J by 4 bases, with 2 bases of the junction left unmatched. The CDR3 DNA reads TGTGCCAGCAGCTTAGTTGCGGGAGGAGAGACCCAGTACTTC. This sequence encodes CASSLVAGGETQYF. The variable domain in full, with the rest retrieved from reference TRBV11-3 and TRBJ2-5, is EAGVVQSPRYKIIEKKQPVAFWCNPISGHNTLYWYLQNLGQGPELLIRYENEEAVDDSQLPKDRFSAERLKGVDSTLKIQPAELGDSAVYLCASSLVAGGETQYFGPGTRLLVL.